The following is a TCR beta chain sequence with its context. No antigen is known for it. These data come from a study of T cell repertoires in cytomegalovirus infection. TCRdb called the reads again in MiXCR, with one record for every CDR3 protein. The table lists some 920,000 distinct CDR3 sequences, 25% to 40% of them singletons, with about an eighth in the top ten. The CDR3 consists of 14 residues. Looked up from germline, CDR1 is MNHEY and CDR2 is SMNVEV (reference sequence). V was cut by 3 bases and J by 6 bases, with 14 bases left in between. The sample consisted of cultured CD8+ T cells from PBMCs, taken from culture after CMV antigen stimulation. This chain uses TRBV27 with TRBJ1-1; D ambiguous. This receptor was identified in a human donor in good health (CMV status not recorded). Some clones in this sample may be carry-over from other donors' samples. CDR3 DNA: TGTGCCAGCAGTTTTGGAACTCTTAAGGCTGAAGCTTTCTTT. Protein product: CASSFGTLKAEAFF.